The 21 T cell receptor beta chains given below trace back to one sample, sequenced in a study of blood T cell repertoires in COVID-19. TCRdb's table, derived via immunoSEQ multiplex PCR, lists solely in-frame clones and lacks some. The table shows a few hundred thousand clones, with 90% occurring only once. Sequencing was carried out using peripheral blood. These receptors were taken from a woman aged 60-75 years with COVID-19, enrolled during active disease.

V usage is TRBV15 and J usage is TRBJ2-7; possibly TRBD2 for D (5 bases). CDR1 and CDR2 from the germline V gene are LNHNV and YYDKDF (reference sequence). The CDR3 has 14 residues. V lost 2 bases and J lost 5, with 13 bases in between. DNA of the CDR3: TGTGCCACCAGCAGACAGGTGACCGGGGACGAGCAGTACTTC. This sequence encodes CATSRQVTGDEQYF.

V gene TRBV9 combines with J gene TRBJ1-3; the D is unclear. Trimming took off 6 bases at V and 0 bases at J, with 13 bases between the two ends. Germline V lookup: CDR1 SGDLS, CDR2 YYNGEE. The CDR3 has 15 residues. The CDR3 is CASNSGGLSGNTIYF. The CDR3 DNA follows: TGTGCCAGCAACTCCGGAGGGCTCTCTGGAAACACCATATATTTT.

With respect to this clone: The same CDR3 arises from other DNA sequences in this sample as well. This sequence joins TRBV4-1 and TRBJ2-7; weak D call: TRBD1 (5 bases). Germline V gene data show CDR1 as MGHRA and CDR2 as YSYEKL. The ends were cut back, 2 bases at V and 3 bases at J, with 5 bases in the middle. There are 12 residues in the CDR3. The CDR3 nucleotides are TGCGCCAGCAGCCAAACAGGCTACGAGCAGTACTTC. This codes for CASSQTGYEQYF.

To note about this clone: Other DNA sequences from this sample encode an identical CDR3 as well. Here the CDR3 reads CASGLGGSYNEQFF. The CDR3 coding sequence is TGTGCTAGTGGTTTGGGCGGCAGCTACAATGAGCAGTTCTTC. The chain is built from TRBV12-5 and TRBJ2-1, with unresolved D. V was pared by 1 base and J by 3 bases, with 7 bases between. Germline V gene sequence: CDR1 LGHNT, CDR2 FRNRAP. This CDR3 has 14 residues.

The V gene is TRBV10-3, the J gene TRBJ1-1, with a tentative D call TRBD1 (6 bases). The V gene's germline CDR1 is ENHRY and CDR2 SYGVKD. The CDR3 sequence is 14 residues long. V was cut by 6 bases and J by 0 bases, with 11 bases left in between. This chain's CDR3 is CAIRDSVMNTEAFF. The CDR3 region has the DNA TGTGCCATCAGGGACAGCGTAATGAACACTGAAGCTTTCTTT.

This clone was seen many times. The chain combines TRBV7-2 with TRBJ2-7; TRBD1 matches 8 bases. Germline CDR1 and CDR2: SGHTA and FQGNSA. The CDR3 loop spans 15 amino acids. Losses at the gene ends were 5 bases for V and 3 bases for J; bases not matched to a gene: 9. CDR3 sequence reads: CASSLQGAGYYEQYF. The CDR3 bases are TGTGCCAGCAGCCTCCAGGGGGCGGGGTACTACGAGCAGTACTTC.

A few counts support this clone. The rearrangement links TRBV7-3 to TRBJ2-2; D may be TRBD1 (5 bases). V was clipped by 6 bases and J by 6 bases, with 8 bases between them. The CDR3 extends over 12 amino acids. Germline V gene lookup returns CDR1 SGHTA and CDR2 FQGTGA. This CDR3 reads CASRLGAGELFF. The CDR3 DNA is TGTGCCAGCAGGCTAGGGGCCGGGGAGCTGTTTTTT.

A few counts support this clone. The rearrangement links TRBV7-2 to TRBJ1-4; D is possibly TRBD1 (5 bases). The V gene lost 4 bases and the J gene lost 3 bases, with 12 bases spanning the gap. Per the germline V gene, CDR1 is SGHTA and CDR2 is FQGNSA. This CDR3 spans 15 amino acids. The CDR3 DNA is TGTGCCAGCAGCTCCGGGGGGAGGTCTAATGAAAAACTGTTTTTT. Protein sequence: CASSSGGRSNEKLFF.

This chain links TRBV7-2 with TRBJ1-3; 7 bases line up with TRBD1. Trimming removed 0 bases from V and 4 bases from J; junction bases left unmatched: 6. This CDR3 spans 16 amino acids. Per germline, CDR1 SGHTA and CDR2 FQGNSA. Here the CDR3 DNA reads TGTGCCAGCAGCTTAGCGCCTGGGACAGTAGGAAACACCATATATTTT. Translation gives CASSLAPGTVGNTIYF.

The V call is TRBV7-6, the J call TRBJ1-5; 9 positions match TRBD1. The CDR3 loop spans 15 amino acids. Germline values: CDR1 SGHVS, CDR2 FNYEAQ. With 5 bases clipped from V and 6 bases from J, the junction kept 8 bases outside the gene matches. CDR3 amino acids: CASSLTGGAVQPQHF. The CDR3 coding sequence is TGTGCCAGCAGCCTAACAGGGGGCGCGGTTCAGCCCCAGCATTTT. The full variable domain, with the rest looked up from reference TRBV7-6 and TRBJ1-5, is GAGVSQSPRYKVTKRGQDVALRCDPISGHVSLYWYRQALGQGPEFLTYFNYEAQQDKSGLPNDRFSAERPEGSISTLTIQRTEQRDSAMYRCASSLTGGAVQPQHFGDGTRLSIL.

The J gene is TRBJ1-2, the V gene TRBV2; TRBD1 aligns across 7 bases. With V trimmed by 8 bases and J by 7 bases, 25 bases remained unmatched. From germline, CDR1 is SNHLY and CDR2 FYNNEI. The CDR3 loop spans 18 amino acids. CDR3 bases: TGTGCCAGCGTCCTTGAAGGGACAGAATTCTTAAAGAGACTTGGCTACACCTTC. As protein: CASVLEGTEFLKRLGYTF.

Concerning this clone: The junction does not match germline at one end; this may be a read error. The chain recombines TRBV9 with TRBJ1-6; 10 nucleotides agree with TRBD1. CDR1 and CDR2 (germline): SGDLS, YYNGEE. This CDR3 has 11 residues. The DNA for the CDR3 is TGTGCCAGCAGCGGCGACAGGGGGCTTCGCTTT. This codes for CASSGDRGLRF.

V usage is TRBV7-2 and J usage is TRBJ1-1; 8 nucleotides line up with TRBD1. CDR1 is SGHTA, CDR2 FQGNSA, per germline. V was pared by 2 bases and J by 5 bases, with 13 bases of the junction left unmatched. The CDR3 extends over 17 amino acids. The CDR3 DNA is TGTGCCAGCAGCTTAATTTTCGGGCAGGGGGCAGGGACTGAAGCTTTCTTT. Translated: CASSLIFGQGAGTEAFF.

The CDR3 reads CASREGAFWNSPLHF. CDR3 DNA sequence: TGTGCCAGCAGGGAGGGGGCTTTTTGGAATTCACCCCTCCACTTT. The V and J genes are TRBV27 and TRBJ1-6; 7 bases are a match to TRBD1. The CDR3 totals 15 residues. Germline CDR1 MNHEY, CDR2 SMNVEV (reference sequence). V shed 6 bases, J shed 7 bases, and the junction held 9 bases outside the gene matches.

The chain is built from TRBV4-2 and TRBJ2-7; D perhaps matches TRBD1 (6 bases). The V end lost 1 base, the J end lost 3 bases, and 13 bases lay between the germline ends. Germline V gives CDR1 LGHNA, CDR2 YNFKEQ. The CDR3 spans 15 residues. The CDR3 here is CASSQGFAGVYEQYF. In nucleotides, the CDR3 is TGTGCCAGCAGCCAAGGATTTGCAGGGGTCTACGAGCAGTACTTC.

The chain employs TRBV6-5 and TRBJ1-1, with 8 nucleotides matching TRBD1. Germline CDR1 and CDR2: MNHEY and SVGAGI. The ends lost 8 bases at V and 8 bases at J; junction bases unmatched: 13. The CDR3 consists of 14 residues. The CDR3 nucleotides are TGTGCCAGCCATACACTTTCAGACAGGGGAGAAGCTTTCTTT. Translation: CASHTLSDRGEAFF.

The CDR3 protein is CASSHANYGYTF. The CDR3 bases are TGCGCCAGCAGCCACGCTAACTATGGCTACACCTTC. The chain combines TRBV4-3 with TRBJ1-2; no reliable D call. Trimming shortened V by 3 bases and J by 0 bases, and 2 bases separated the two germline ends. The CDR3 is made up of 12 amino acids. Germline V gene data show CDR1 as LGHNA and CDR2 as YSLEER.

This chain links TRBV9 with TRBJ2-3, with a possible D match to TRBD2 (7 bases). CDR1 SGDLS and CDR2 YYNGEE come from the germline V gene. CDR3 length: 15 residues. V lost 3 bases to trimming and J lost 5 bases, with 16 bases between them. CDR3 sequence reads: CASSGGGHPGDTQYF. In DNA form, the CDR3 reads TGTGCCAGCAGCGGCGGGGGCCACCCCGGAGATACGCAGTATTTT.

The rearrangement links TRBV29-1 to TRBJ1-4; 10 positions match TRBD1. Losses at the gene ends were 4 bases for V and 7 bases for J; bases not matched to a gene: 3. The length of the CDR3 is 13 residues. Looked up from germline, CDR1 is SQVTM and CDR2 is ANQGSEA. CDR3 sequence: CSVVGTGVEKLFF. Written as DNA, the CDR3 is TGCAGCGTTGTAGGGACAGGGGTTGAAAAACTGTTTTTT.

In its sample, this clone was seen once. The chain recombines TRBV18 with TRBJ2-7, with unresolved D. CDR3 length: 14 amino acids. Germline V gene data show CDR1 as KGHSH and CDR2 as LQKENI. V dropped 3 bases and J dropped 0 bases, with 9 bases sitting between them. Here the CDR3 reads CASSPAGSSYEQYF. CDR3 coding DNA: TGTGCCAGCTCACCGGCAGGATCCTCCTACGAGCAGTACTTC.

This chain joins TRBV19 and TRBJ1-3; 8 bases are a match to TRBD1. V lost 3 bases, J lost 7 bases, and 8 bases stayed unmatched. Germline-derived CDR1 and CDR2 are LNHDA and SQIVND (reference sequence). The CDR3 is 15 amino acids. CDR3 loop: CASSILQGAKNTIYF. In DNA, the CDR3 is TGTGCCAGTAGTATCCTCCAGGGGGCGAAGAACACCATATATTTT.